This TCR beta chain was sequenced in a study of blood T cell repertoires in COVID-19. Background on the study: PBMCs, B-cell-depleted T cells, or T cells were the source of the cDNA or gDNA that made up the material.

Seattle patients were enrolled during active infection and followed longitudinally. Methods used by the authors: Estimated nucleated cell counts came from reference gene primer amplification. Produced via immunoSEQ multiplex PCR; TCRdb's table is partial and in-frame only. D and trimming were read from the DNA, whereas the V and J calls and clone size are those reported in that table. Seen here are 300,000 to 400,000 clones, around 92% observed once, and the top ten hold 3%. CDR1 and CDR2 (germline): MNHEY, SVGEGT. The V and J ends lost 5 bases and 2 bases, in that order; junction bases with no gene match: 4. The length of the CDR3 is 15 residues. This clone was detected a few times.

The receptor was isolated from a woman aged 25-40 years with COVID-19, enrolled during active disease. Material: peripheral blood. The chain uses TRBV6-2 or TRBV6-3 and TRBJ2-7; 12 bases line up with TRBD2. CDR3: CASSTRTSGTYEQYV. The DNA of the CDR3 is TGTGCCAGCAGTACTCGGACTAGCGGGACCTACGAGCAGTACGTC.